What follows are 3 T cell receptor beta chains derived from one specimen sequenced in a study of T-cell memory formation after mild COVID-19. TCRdb re-called the 5' RACE reads with MiXCR, one entry per CDR3 protein. The sample includes 49,000 or so distinct CDR3 sequences, around 7% of them seen just once. Sequencing was done on a sample of PBMCs or a T cell subset sorted from them (not recorded which). These TCRs come from a man between 18 and 29 years old who had mild COVID-19 (a few samples of this study predate the infection). Cell type and time point are not known.

This rearrangement joins TRBV3-1 to TRBJ2-6; D gene unclear. The CDR3 extends over 13 amino acids. V gave up 7 bases and J gave up 4 bases, with 8 bases separating them. The germline gives CDR1 LGHDT, CDR2 YNNKEL (reference sequence). The CDR3 DNA reads as TGTGCCAGCACCCGAATGGGGGCCAACGTCCTGACTTTC. It codes for CASTRMGANVLTF.

The J gene is TRBJ1-1, the V gene TRBV7-2; D ambiguous. Germline V gene data show CDR1 as SGHTA and CDR2 as FQGNSA. V lost 5 bases to trimming and J lost 3 bases, with 13 bases between them. The CDR3 consists of 14 residues. CDR3 loop: CASSVDSFDTEAFF. The CDR3 DNA follows: TGTGCCAGCAGCGTAGACTCCTTCGACACTGAAGCTTTCTTT.

This clonotype was counted ten times or more. The chain carries TRBV7-2 and TRBJ2-3; TRBD1 matches at 7 bases. Looked up from germline, CDR1 is SGHTA and CDR2 is FQGNSA. The length of the CDR3 is 15 residues. Unmatched junction bases numbered 8, after V lost 6 bases and J lost 2 bases. The CDR3, as DNA: TGTGCCAGCAGTCCTGCTAGGGGGCCCACAGATACGCAGTATTTT. It yields the protein CASSPARGPTDTQYF. The full variable domain, in which reference TRBV7-2 and TRBJ2-3 provide the parts outside the CDR3, is GAGVSQSPSNKVTEKGKDVELRCDPISGHTALYWYRQSLGQGLEFLIYFQGNSAPDKSGLPSDRFSAERTGGSVSTLTIQRTQQEDSAVYLCASSPARGPTDTQYFGPGTRLTVL.